The rows below give T cell receptor beta chains drawn from one sample of a study of CD8 T cells in ankylosing spondylitis. TCRdb recomputed calls from the 5' RACE reads with MiXCR, one row per CDR3 protein. Among roughly 470,000 distinct CDR3 sequences, roughly 26% were seen once, and the ten largest hold over 0.8%. Sample: blood, either unsorted or a sorted T cell fraction (not recorded which). The receptors come from a male donor with ankylosing spondylitis. The CDR3 runs from the conserved cysteine through the conserved F or W. Each record gives: CDR3 length, J gene, D gene, clone size, V gene, CDR3 DNA, CDR3 protein. A D gene is named only where the DNA matches it firmly. Only some rows state a clone size, as once, few, many or a class for expanded clones.

cdr3_length: 13; j_call: TRBJ2-5; d_call: TRBD1; clone_size: NA; v_call: TRBV28; cdr3_nt: TGTGCCAGCAAGGGGGCAGGGGTGAAGACCCAGTACTTC; cdr3_aa: CASKGAGVKTQYF
cdr3_length: 13; j_call: TRBJ2-1; d_call: NA; clone_size: few; v_call: TRBV4-2; cdr3_nt: TGTGCCAGCAGCCAAGAACCGGGTAATGAGCAGTTCTTC; cdr3_aa: CASSQEPGNEQFF
cdr3_length: 12; j_call: TRBJ1-4; d_call: TRBD1; clone_size: NA; v_call: TRBV28; cdr3_nt: TGTGCCAGCACGACAGGGAATGAAAAACTGTTTTTT; cdr3_aa: CASTTGNEKLFF
cdr3_length: 12; j_call: TRBJ1-1; d_call: NA; clone_size: NA; v_call: TRBV20-1; cdr3_nt: TGCAGTGCTATCACCCGACGGGCTGAAGCTTTCTTT; cdr3_aa: CSAITRRAEAFF
cdr3_length: 14; j_call: TRBJ2-7; d_call: TRBD1; clone_size: NA; v_call: TRBV10-3; cdr3_nt: TGTGCCATCAGTGAGGGGACAGTTTCCTACGAGCAGTACTTC; cdr3_aa: CAISEGTVSYEQYF
cdr3_length: 13; j_call: TRBJ2-7; d_call: TRBD2; clone_size: NA; v_call: TRBV20-1; cdr3_nt: TGCAGTGTTTTAGGCGGGAGACTTCGGGAGCAGTACTTC; cdr3_aa: CSVLGGRLREQYF
cdr3_length: 15; j_call: TRBJ2-2; d_call: TRBD2; clone_size: few; v_call: TRBV19; cdr3_nt: TGTGCCAGTGGCAGATCGGCGGGAGAAGACGGGGAGCTGTTTTTT; cdr3_aa: CASGRSAGEDGELFF
cdr3_length: 16; j_call: TRBJ1-2; d_call: TRBD1; clone_size: NA; v_call: TRBV5-1; cdr3_nt: TGCGCCAGCAGCTTGAGGTCGGGACAGGGGAACTATGGCTACACCTTC; cdr3_aa: CASSLRSGQGNYGYTF
cdr3_length: 13; j_call: TRBJ2-1; d_call: NA; clone_size: few; v_call: TRBV6-1; cdr3_nt: TGTGCCTCTTCAAGGGGGGGGTACAATGAGCAGTTCTTC; cdr3_aa: CASSRGGYNEQFF
cdr3_length: 17; j_call: TRBJ2-1; d_call: TRBD1; clone_size: NA; v_call: TRBV20-1; cdr3_nt: TGCAGTGCTAGAGTCCGAATCGGGGACAGGGGGAGGTATGAGCAGTTCTTC; cdr3_aa: CSARVRIGDRGRYEQFF
cdr3_length: 15; j_call: TRBJ1-1; d_call: NA; clone_size: NA; v_call: TRBV3-1; cdr3_nt: TGTGCCAGCAGCCAAGATCTGGGGCGGGGGACTGAAGCTTTCTTT; cdr3_aa: CASSQDLGRGTEAFF
cdr3_length: 14; j_call: TRBJ2-1; d_call: TRBD2; clone_size: few; v_call: TRBV20-1; cdr3_nt: TGCAGTGCTTATAGCGGGAGTGGTGGCAATGAGCAGTTCTTC; cdr3_aa: CSAYSGSGGNEQFF
cdr3_length: 17; j_call: TRBJ2-3; d_call: TRBD2; clone_size: NA; v_call: TRBV20-1; cdr3_nt: TGCAGTGCTAGAGATCCGGGACTAGCGGGAGAAACAGATACGCAGTATTTT; cdr3_aa: CSARDPGLAGETDTQYF
cdr3_length: 14; j_call: TRBJ2-4; d_call: NA; clone_size: few; v_call: TRBV7-2; cdr3_nt: TGTGCCAGCAGCCTTGGTTATTTCAACAACATTCAGTACTTC; cdr3_aa: CASSLGYFNNIQYF
cdr3_length: 13; j_call: TRBJ2-1; d_call: TRBD2; clone_size: few; v_call: TRBV12-3/TRBV12-4; cdr3_nt: TGTGCCAGCAGTTTAGACGAGCGGGAGGCCCTGTTCTTC; cdr3_aa: CASSLDEREALFF
cdr3_length: 13; j_call: TRBJ2-5; d_call: NA; clone_size: few; v_call: TRBV20-1; cdr3_nt: TGCAGTGCTTCTCAGGGTTCAGGGGAGACCCAGTACTTC; cdr3_aa: CSASQGSGETQYF
cdr3_length: 17; j_call: TRBJ1-4; d_call: NA; clone_size: NA; v_call: TRBV5-1; cdr3_nt: TGCGCCAGCAGAATGTATCTGGGGGGCTCGACTAATGAAAAACTGTTTTTT; cdr3_aa: CASRMYLGGSTNEKLFF
cdr3_length: 13; j_call: TRBJ1-5; d_call: NA; clone_size: NA; v_call: TRBV10-3; cdr3_nt: TGTGCCATCAGCGGGGGATCACATCAGCCCCAGCATTTT; cdr3_aa: CAISGGSHQPQHF
cdr3_length: 15; j_call: TRBJ2-1; d_call: TRBD1; clone_size: few; v_call: TRBV6-1; cdr3_nt: TGTGCCAGCAGCCCGACGGGACAGGGACACAATGAGCAGTTCTTC; cdr3_aa: CASSPTGQGHNEQFF
cdr3_length: 16; j_call: TRBJ1-1; d_call: TRBD1; clone_size: few; v_call: TRBV12-3/TRBV12-4; cdr3_nt: TGTGCCAGCAGACCTGGACAGGGAAGGCGAAAAACTGAAGCTTTCTTT; cdr3_aa: CASRPGQGRRKTEAFF